This entry concerns a single T cell receptor beta chain. This clonotype counts as medium-sized (0.01 to 0.1%). The antigen it recognizes is unknown. Base qualities are missing; no much larger clone stands one base away. The data originate from a study of T-cell reconstitution after alpha-beta-depleted transplantation in children (dated by TCRdb to the mid-2010s). At the level of the whole study: T-cell immune reconstitution after TCRalphabeta/CD19-depleted allogeneic hematopoietic cell transplantation in children was quantitatively tracked in the study by means of TCR repertoire profiling.

V is trimmed back by 3 bases and J by 5 bases, and the junction contains 11 bases that no gene match accounts for. The CDR3 sequence holds 15 residues, the cysteine and phenylalanine included. Of the read, only the CDR3 DNA is kept; its 45 bases are in frame from base 1. As encoded in the germline V gene, CDR1 is SGHRS while CDR2 is YFSETQ. Library preparation was by PCR. The instrument given in TCRdb is Illumina HiSeq 2500. TCR library preparation used molecular barcoding, with unique molecular identifiers applied to normalize quantification of the TCRbeta repertoire. In TCRdb, the public reads were trimmed at Q25 with fastp and aligned with MiXCR, with productive beta chains retained. Entries are consolidated by CDR3 protein sequence, retaining the most common genes and DNA. The sample table holds 60,000 to 85,000 distinct CDR3 sequences, of which 15% to 20% were seen once. About 47% of the sample is in the top ten clones.

The sample's treatment or condition, from its label and the paper: allogeneic hematopoietic cell transplantation with graft depleted of TCRalphabeta T cells and CD19 B cells. TCRalphabeta/CD19-depleted allogeneic hematopoietic cell grafts were given to the transplant recipients, all of whom were children. General conclusions and limits of the study: Apparently early alphabetaT-cell count recovery about two months after transplant reportedly relied on only several hundred rapidly expanded clones derived from non-depleted graft cells. In some patients, high TCRbeta diversity at day 60 was attributed to recipient T cells and intrathymic progenitors that had survived conditioning. Hyperexpanded clone frequencies declined over subsequent months; after one year, T-cell counts and TCRbeta diversity were mostly attributed to newly produced T cells.

This sequence was found in a male patient aged 2-10 years who had a stem cell transplant for acute lymphoblastic leukemia, so the T cells may come from the graft donor. This sequence uses TRBV5-1 and TRBJ2-7; the junction holds 7 bases that match TRBD2. The material sequenced was PBMCs, mostly from graft donor cells, taken 360 days after TCRalphabeta/CD19-depleted stem cell transplant. The nucleotides read TGCGCCAGCAGCTCGTTGTCGGGAGGATTGAACGAGCAGTACTTC. This codes for CASSSLSGGLNEQYF.